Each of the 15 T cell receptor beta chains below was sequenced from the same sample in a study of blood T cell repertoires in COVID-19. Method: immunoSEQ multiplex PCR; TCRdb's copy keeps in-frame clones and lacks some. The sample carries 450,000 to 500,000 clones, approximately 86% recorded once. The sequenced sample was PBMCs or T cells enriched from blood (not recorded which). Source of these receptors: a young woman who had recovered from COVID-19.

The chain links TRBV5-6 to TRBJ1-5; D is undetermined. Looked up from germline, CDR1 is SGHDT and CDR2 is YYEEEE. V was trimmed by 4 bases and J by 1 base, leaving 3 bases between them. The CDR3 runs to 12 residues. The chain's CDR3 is CASSRSNQPQHF. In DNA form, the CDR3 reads TGTGCCAGCAGCCGGAGCAATCAGCCCCAGCATTTT.

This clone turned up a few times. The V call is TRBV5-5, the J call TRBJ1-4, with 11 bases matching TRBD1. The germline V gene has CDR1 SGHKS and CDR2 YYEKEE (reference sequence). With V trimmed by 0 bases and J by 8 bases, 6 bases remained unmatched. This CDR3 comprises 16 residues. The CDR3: CASSLAGGTGGEKLFF. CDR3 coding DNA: TGTGCCAGCAGCTTGGCCGGGGGGACAGGGGGAGAAAAACTGTTTTTT.

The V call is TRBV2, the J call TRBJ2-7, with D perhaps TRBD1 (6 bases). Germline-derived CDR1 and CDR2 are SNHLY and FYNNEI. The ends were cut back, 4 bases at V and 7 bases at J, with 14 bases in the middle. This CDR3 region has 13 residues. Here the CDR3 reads CASSGNRESEQYF. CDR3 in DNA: TGTGCCAGCAGTGGCAACAGGGAGAGTGAGCAGTACTTC. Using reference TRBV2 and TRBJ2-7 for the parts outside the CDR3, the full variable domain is EPEVTQTPSHQVTQMGQEVILRCVPISNHLYFYWYRQILGQKVEFLVSFYNNEISEKSEIFDDQFSVERPDGSNFTLKIRSTKLEDSAMYFCASSGNRESEQYFGPGTRLTVT.

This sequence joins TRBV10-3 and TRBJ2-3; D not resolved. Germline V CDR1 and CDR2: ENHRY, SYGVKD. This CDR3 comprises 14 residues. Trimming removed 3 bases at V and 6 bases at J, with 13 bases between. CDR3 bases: TGTGCCATCAGTGATCTCAGCGATGAGGATACGCAGTATTTT. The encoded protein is CAISDLSDEDTQYF.

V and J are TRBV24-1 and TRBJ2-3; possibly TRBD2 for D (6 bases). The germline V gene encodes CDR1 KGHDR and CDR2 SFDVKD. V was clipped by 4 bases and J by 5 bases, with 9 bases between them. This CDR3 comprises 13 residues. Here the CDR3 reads CATSDRLGDTQYF. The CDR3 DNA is TGTGCCACCAGTGACCGACTAGGAGATACGCAGTATTTT.

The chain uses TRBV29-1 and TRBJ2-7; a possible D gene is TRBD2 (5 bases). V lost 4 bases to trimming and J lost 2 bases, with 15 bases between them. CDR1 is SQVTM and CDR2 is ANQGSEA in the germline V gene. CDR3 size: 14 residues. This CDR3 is CSVGEGVGTYEQYF. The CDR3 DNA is TGCAGCGTTGGAGAGGGCGTTGGAACCTACGAGCAGTACTTC.

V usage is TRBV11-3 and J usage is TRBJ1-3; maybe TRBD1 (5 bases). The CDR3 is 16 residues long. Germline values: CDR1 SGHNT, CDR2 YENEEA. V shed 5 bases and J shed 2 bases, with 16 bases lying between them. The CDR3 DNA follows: TGTGCCAGCAGCCCTAGCGTGGGGGGAGCTGGAAACACCATATATTTT. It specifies CASSPSVGGAGNTIYF. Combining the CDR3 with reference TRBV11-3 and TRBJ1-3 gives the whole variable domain EAGVVQSPRYKIIEKKQPVAFWCNPISGHNTLYWYLQNLGQGPELLIRYENEEAVDDSQLPKDRFSAERLKGVDSTLKIQPAELGDSAVYLCASSPSVGGAGNTIYFGEGSWLTVV.

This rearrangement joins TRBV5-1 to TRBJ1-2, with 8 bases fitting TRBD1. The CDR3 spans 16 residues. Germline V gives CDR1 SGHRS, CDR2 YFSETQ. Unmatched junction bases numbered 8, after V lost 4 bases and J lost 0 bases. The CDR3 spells CASSHQGAIANYGYTF. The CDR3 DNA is TGCGCCAGCAGCCATCAGGGGGCCATAGCTAACTATGGCTACACCTTC.

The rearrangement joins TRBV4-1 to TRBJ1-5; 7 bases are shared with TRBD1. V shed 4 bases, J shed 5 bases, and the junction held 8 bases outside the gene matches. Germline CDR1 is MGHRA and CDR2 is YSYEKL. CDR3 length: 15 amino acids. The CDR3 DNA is TGCGCCAGCAGCCTATCTGACAGGGATGATCAGCCCCAGCATTTT. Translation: CASSLSDRDDQPQHF.

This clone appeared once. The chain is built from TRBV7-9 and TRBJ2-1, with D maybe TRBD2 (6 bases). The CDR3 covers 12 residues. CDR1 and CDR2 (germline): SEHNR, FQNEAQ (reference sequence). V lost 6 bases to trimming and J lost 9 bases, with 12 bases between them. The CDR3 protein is CASSYQGGEQFF. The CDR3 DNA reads TGTGCCAGCAGTTACCAGGGAGGTGAGCAGTTCTTC. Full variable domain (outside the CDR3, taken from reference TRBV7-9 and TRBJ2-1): DTGVSQNPRHKITKRGQNVTFRCDPISEHNRLYWYRQTLGQGPEFLTYFQNEAQLEKSRLLSDRFSAERPKGSFSTLEIQRTEQGDSAMYLCASSYQGGEQFFGPGTRLTVL.

CDR3 sequence: CASGTDQNEKLFF. The CDR3 region has the DNA TGTGCCAGCGGGACAGATCAAAATGAAAAACTGTTTTTT. The gene calls are TRBV2 and TRBJ1-4, with 7 positions matching TRBD1. The ends lost 8 bases at V and 5 bases at J; junction bases unmatched: 5. This CDR3 spans 13 amino acids. CDR1 and CDR2 (germline): SNHLY, FYNNEI.

For the CDR3, the DNA is TGTGCCATCAGTGTTCAGGATAACACTGAAGCTTTCTTT. This sequence encodes CAISVQDNTEAFF. The chain is built from TRBV10-3 and TRBJ1-1; D remains ambiguous. Trimming removed 4 bases at V and 2 bases at J, with 8 bases between. Germline assignment: CDR1 ENHRY and CDR2 SYGVKD. This CDR3 spans 13 amino acids.

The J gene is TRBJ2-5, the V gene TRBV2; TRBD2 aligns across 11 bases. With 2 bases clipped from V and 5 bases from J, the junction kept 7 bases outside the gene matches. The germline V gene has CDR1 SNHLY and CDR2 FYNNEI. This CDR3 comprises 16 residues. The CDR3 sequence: CASSERLTSGGETQYF. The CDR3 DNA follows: TGTGCCAGCAGTGAACGCCTTACTAGCGGGGGTGAGACCCAGTACTTC. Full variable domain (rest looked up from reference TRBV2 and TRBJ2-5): EPEVTQTPSHQVTQMGQEVILRCVPISNHLYFYWYRQILGQKVEFLVSFYNNEISEKSEIFDDQFSVERPDGSNFTLKIRSTKLEDSAMYFCASSERLTSGGETQYFGPGTRLLVL.

For the CDR3, the DNA is TGCAGCGGCCGGGGGAACACTGAAGCTTTCTTT. This codes for CSGRGNTEAFF. This chain joins TRBV29-1 and TRBJ1-1; D gene unclear. Germline CDR1 is SQVTM and CDR2 is ANQGSEA. CDR3 length: 11 residues. The germline V and J ends were trimmed by 7 bases and 1 base, with 7 bases remaining between them.

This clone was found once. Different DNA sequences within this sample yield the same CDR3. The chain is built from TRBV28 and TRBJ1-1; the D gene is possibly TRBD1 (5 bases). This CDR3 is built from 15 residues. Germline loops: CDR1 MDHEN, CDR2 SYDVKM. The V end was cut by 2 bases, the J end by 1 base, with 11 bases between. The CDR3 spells CASSLPVTGNTEAFF. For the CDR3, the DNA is TGTGCCAGCAGTTTACCGGTTACAGGGAACACTGAAGCTTTCTTT.